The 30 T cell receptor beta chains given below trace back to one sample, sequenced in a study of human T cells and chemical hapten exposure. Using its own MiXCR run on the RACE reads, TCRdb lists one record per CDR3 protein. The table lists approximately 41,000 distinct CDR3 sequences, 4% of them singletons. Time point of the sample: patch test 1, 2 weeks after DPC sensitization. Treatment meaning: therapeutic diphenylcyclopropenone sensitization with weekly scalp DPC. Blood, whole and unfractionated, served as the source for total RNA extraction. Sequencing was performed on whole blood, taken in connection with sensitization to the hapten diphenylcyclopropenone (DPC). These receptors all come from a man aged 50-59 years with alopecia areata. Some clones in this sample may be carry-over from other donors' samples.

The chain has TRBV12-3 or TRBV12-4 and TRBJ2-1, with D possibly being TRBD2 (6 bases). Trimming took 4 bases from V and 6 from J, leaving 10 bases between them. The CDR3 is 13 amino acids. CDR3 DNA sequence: TGTGCCAGCAGTTATTCGGGAGCCAATGAGCAGTTCTTC. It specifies CASSYSGANEQFF.

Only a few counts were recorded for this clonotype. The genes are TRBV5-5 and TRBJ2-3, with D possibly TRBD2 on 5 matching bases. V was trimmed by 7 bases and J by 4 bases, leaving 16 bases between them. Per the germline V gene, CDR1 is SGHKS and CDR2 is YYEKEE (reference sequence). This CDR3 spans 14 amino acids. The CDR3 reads CASVAGPASDTQYF. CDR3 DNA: TGTGCCAGCGTCGCGGGCCCCGCATCAGATACGCAGTATTTT.

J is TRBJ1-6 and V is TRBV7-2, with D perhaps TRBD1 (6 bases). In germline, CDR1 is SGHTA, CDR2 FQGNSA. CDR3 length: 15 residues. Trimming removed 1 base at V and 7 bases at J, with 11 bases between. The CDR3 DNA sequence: TGTGCCAGCAGCTTAGTAGGGGGAACAAATTCACCCCTCCACTTT. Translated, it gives CASSLVGGTNSPLHF.

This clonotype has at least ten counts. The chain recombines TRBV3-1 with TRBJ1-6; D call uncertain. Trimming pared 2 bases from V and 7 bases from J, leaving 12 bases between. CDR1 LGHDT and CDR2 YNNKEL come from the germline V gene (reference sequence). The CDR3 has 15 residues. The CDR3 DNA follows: TGTGCCAGCAGCCAAACGGGCCACGGGAATTCACCCCTCCACTTT. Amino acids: CASSQTGHGNSPLHF.

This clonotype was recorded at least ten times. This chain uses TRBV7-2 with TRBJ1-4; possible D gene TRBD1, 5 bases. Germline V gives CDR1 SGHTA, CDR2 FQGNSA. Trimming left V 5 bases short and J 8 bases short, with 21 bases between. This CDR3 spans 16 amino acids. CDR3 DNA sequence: TGTGCCAGCAGCCGTTTCCCGGGACGTGTGGAGGAAAAACTGTTTTTT. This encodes CASSRFPGRVEEKLFF.

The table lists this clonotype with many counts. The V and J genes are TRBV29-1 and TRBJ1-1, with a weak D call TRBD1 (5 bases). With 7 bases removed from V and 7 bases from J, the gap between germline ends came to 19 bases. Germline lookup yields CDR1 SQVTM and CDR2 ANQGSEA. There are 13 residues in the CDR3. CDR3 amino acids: CSALPSRDGEAFF. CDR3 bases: TGCAGCGCCCTCCCTTCCCGGGACGGTGAAGCTTTCTTT.

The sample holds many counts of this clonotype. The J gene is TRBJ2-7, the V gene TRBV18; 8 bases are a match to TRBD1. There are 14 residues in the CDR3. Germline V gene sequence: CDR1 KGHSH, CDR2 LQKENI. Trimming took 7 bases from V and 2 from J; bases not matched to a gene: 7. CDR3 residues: CASLAADRAYEQYF. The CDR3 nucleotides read TGTGCCAGCTTAGCCGCGGACAGGGCCTACGAGCAGTACTTC.

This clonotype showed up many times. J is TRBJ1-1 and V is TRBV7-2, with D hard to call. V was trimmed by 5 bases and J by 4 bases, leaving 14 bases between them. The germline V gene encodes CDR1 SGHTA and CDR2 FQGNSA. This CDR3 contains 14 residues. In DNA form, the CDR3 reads TGTGCCAGCAGCGTGGACCACCTGGCCACTGAAGCTTTCTTT. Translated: CASSVDHLATEAFF.

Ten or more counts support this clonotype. CDR3 nucleotide sequence: TGTGCCAGCAGTTTGGGACAGGTCCACACTGAAGCTTTCTTT. Translation gives CASSLGQVHTEAFF. This chain joins TRBV28 and TRBJ1-1; TRBD1 matches at 8 bases. CDR3 length equals 14 residues. The germline V gene encodes CDR1 MDHEN and CDR2 SYDVKM. V dropped 3 bases and J dropped 3; count of bases not matched to a gene: 3.

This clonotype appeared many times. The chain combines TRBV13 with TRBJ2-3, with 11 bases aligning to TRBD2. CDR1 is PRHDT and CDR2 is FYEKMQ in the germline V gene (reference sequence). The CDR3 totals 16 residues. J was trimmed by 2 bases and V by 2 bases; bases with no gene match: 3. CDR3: CASSLKGLADTDTQYF. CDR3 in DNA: TGTGCCAGCAGCTTAAAGGGACTAGCGGACACAGATACGCAGTATTTT. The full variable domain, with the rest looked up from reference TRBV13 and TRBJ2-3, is AAGVIQSPRHLIKEKRETATLKCYPIPRHDTVYWYQQGPGQDPQFLISFYEKMQSDKGSIPDRFSAQQFSDYHSELNMSSLELGDSALYFCASSLKGLADTDTQYFGPGTRLTVL.

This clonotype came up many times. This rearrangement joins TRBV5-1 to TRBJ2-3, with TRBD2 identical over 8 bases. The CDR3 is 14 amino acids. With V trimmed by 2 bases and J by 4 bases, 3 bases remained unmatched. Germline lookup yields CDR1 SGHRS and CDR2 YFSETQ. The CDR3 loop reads CASSFQAGADTQYF. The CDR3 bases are TGCGCCAGCAGCTTTCAAGCGGGAGCAGATACGCAGTATTTT. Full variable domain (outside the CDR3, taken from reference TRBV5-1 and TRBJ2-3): KAGVTQTPRYLIKTRGQQVTLSCSPISGHRSVSWYQQTPGQGLQFLFEYFSETQRNKGNFPGRFSGRQFSNSRSEMNVSTLELGDSALYLCASSFQAGADTQYFGPGTRLTVL.

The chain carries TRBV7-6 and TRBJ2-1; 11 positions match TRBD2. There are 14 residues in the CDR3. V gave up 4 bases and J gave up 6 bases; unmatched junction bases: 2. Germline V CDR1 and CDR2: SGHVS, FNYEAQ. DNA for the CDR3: TGTGCCAGCAGCTGGGGACTAGCGGTCAATGAGCAGTTCTTC. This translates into CASSWGLAVNEQFF.

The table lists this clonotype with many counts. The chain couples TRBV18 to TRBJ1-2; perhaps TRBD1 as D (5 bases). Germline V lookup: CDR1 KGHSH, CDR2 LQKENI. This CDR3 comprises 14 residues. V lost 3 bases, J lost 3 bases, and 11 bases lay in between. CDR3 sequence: CASSPSDRYYGYTF. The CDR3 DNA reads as TGTGCCAGCTCACCTAGTGACAGATACTATGGCTACACCTTC. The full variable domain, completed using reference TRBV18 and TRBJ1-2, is NAGVMQNPRHLVRRRGQEARLRCSPMKGHSHVYWYRQLPEEGLKFMVYLQKENIIDESGMPKERFSAEFPKEGPSILRIQQVVRGDSAAYFCASSPSDRYYGYTFGSGTRLTVV.

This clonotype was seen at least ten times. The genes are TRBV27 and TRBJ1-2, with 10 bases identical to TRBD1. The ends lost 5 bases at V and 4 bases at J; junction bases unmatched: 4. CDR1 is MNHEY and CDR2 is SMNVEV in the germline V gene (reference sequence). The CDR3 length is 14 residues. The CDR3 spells CASSPRTGGYGYTF. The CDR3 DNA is TGTGCCAGCAGTCCAAGGACAGGGGGCTATGGCTACACCTTC.

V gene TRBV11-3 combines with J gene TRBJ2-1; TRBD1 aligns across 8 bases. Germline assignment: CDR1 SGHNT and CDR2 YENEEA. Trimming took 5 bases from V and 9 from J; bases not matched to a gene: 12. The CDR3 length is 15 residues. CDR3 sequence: CASSGSGTGHTEQFF. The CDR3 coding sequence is TGTGCCAGCAGCGGTTCCGGGACAGGTCACACTGAGCAGTTCTTC.

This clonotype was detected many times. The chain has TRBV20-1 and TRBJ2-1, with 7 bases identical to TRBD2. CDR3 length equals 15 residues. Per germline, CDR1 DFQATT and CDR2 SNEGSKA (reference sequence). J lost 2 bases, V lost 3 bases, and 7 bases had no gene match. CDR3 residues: CSASVGGSTYNEQFF. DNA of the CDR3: TGCAGTGCTAGCGTCGGCGGGAGTACCTACAATGAGCAGTTCTTC.

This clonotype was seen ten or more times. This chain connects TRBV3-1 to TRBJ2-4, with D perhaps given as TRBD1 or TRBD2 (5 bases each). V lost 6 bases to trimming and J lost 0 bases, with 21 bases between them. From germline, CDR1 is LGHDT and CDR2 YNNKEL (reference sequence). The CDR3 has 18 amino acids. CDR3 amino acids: CASSGRAGTELAKNIQYF. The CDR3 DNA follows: TGTGCCAGCAGTGGAAGAGCCGGGACGGAGCTAGCCAAAAACATTCAGTACTTC.

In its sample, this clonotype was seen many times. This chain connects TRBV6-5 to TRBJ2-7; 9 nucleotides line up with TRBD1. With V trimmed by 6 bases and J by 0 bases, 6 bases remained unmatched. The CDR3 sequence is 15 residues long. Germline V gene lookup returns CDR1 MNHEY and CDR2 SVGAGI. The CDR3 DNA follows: TGTGCCAGCAGATCAACGACAGGGGGCTCCTACGAGCAGTACTTC. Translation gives CASRSTTGGSYEQYF.

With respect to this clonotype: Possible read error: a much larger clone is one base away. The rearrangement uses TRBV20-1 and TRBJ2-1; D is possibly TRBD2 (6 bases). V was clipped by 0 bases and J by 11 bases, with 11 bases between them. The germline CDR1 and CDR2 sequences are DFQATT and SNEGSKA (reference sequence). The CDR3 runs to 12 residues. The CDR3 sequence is CSARDIGRKQFF. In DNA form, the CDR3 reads TGCAGTGCTAGAGATATCGGGAGAAAGCAGTTCTTC.

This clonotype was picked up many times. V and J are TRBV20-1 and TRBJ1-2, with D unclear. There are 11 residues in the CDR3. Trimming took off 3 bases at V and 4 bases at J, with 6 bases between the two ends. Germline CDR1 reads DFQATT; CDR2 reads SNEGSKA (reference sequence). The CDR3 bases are TGCAGTGCTAGGGGGTCCTATGGCTACACCTTC. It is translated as CSARGSYGYTF.

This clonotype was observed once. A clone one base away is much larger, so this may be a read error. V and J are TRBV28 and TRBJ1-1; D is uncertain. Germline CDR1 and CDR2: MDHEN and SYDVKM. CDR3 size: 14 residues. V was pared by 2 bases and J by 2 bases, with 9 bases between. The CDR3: CASSLMRFNTEAFF. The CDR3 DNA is TGTGCCAGCAGTTTAATGCGGTTCAACACTGAAGCTTTCTTT. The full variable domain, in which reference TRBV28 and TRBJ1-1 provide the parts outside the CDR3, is DVKVTQSSRYLVKRTGEKVFLECVQDMDHENMFWYRQDPGLGLRLIYFSYDVKMKEKGDIPEGYSVSREKKERFSLILESASTNQTSMYLCASSLMRFNTEAFFGQGTRLTVV.

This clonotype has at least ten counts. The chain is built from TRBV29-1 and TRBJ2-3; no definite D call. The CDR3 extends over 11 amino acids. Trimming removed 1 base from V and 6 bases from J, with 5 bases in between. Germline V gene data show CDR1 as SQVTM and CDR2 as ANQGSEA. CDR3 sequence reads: CSVEVADTQYF. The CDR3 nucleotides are TGCAGCGTTGAAGTGGCTGATACGCAGTATTTT.

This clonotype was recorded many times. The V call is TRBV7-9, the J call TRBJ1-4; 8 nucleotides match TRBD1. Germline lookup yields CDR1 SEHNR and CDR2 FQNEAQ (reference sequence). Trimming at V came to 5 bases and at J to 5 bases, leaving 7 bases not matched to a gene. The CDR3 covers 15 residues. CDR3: CASSPRTGPNEKLFF. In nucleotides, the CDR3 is TGTGCCAGCAGCCCCCGGACAGGGCCCAATGAAAAACTGTTTTTT.

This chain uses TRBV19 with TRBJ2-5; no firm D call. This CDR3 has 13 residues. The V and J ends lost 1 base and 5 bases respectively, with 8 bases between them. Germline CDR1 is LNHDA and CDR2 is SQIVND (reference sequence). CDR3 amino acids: CASSIGRWETQYF. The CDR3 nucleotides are TGTGCCAGTAGTATAGGAAGGTGGGAGACCCAGTACTTC. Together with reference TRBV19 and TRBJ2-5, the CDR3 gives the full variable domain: DGGITQSPKYLFRKEGQNVTLSCEQNLNHDAMYWYRQDPGQGLRLIYYSQIVNDFQKGDIAEGYSVSREKKESFPLTVTSAQKNPTAFYLCASSIGRWETQYFGPGTRLLVL.

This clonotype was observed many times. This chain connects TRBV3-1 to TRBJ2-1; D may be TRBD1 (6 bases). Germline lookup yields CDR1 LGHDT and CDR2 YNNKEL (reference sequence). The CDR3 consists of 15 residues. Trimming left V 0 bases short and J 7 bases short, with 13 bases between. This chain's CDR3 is CASSQDRRTVNEQFF. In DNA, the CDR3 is TGTGCCAGCAGCCAAGACCGACGGACAGTTAATGAGCAGTTCTTC.

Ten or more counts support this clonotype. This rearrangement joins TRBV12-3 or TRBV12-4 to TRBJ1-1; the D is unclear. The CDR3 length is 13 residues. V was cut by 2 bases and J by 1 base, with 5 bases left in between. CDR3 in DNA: TGTGCCAGCAGTTTAAAGGAGAACACTGAAGCTTTCTTT. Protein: CASSLKENTEAFF.

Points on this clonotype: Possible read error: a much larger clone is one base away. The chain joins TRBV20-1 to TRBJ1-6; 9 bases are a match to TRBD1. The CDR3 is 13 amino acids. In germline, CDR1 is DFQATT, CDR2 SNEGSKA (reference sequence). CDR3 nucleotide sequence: TGCAGTGCGGCGGGACAGGGCAATTCACCCCTCTACTTT. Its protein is CSAAGQGNSPLYF.

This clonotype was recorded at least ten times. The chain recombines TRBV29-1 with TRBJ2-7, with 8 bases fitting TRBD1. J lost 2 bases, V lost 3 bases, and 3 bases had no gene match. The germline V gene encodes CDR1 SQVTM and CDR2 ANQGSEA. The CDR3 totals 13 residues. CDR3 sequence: CSVDGTGTYEQYF. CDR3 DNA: TGCAGCGTTGACGGGACAGGAACCTACGAGCAGTACTTC.

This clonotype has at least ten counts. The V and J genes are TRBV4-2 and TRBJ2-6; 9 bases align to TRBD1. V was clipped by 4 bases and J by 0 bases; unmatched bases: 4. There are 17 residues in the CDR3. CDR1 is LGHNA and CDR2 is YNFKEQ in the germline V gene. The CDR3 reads CASSPGQGDSGANVLTF. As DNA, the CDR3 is TGTGCCAGCAGCCCGGGACAGGGCGACTCTGGGGCCAACGTCCTGACTTTC.

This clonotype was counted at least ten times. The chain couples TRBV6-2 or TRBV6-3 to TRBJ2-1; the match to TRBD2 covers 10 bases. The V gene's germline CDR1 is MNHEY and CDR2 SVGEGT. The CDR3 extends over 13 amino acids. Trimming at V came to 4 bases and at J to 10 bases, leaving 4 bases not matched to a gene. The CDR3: CASSSYSGREQFF. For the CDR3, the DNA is TGTGCCAGCAGTTCATATAGCGGGAGGGAGCAGTTCTTC.